The 8 T cell receptor beta chains reported below all come from one sample, sequenced in a study of T cells after posttransplantation cyclophosphamide (dated by TCRdb to the mid-2010s). Receptor libraries were prepared by the immunoSEQ multiplex PCR assay. The source is immuneACCESS, and TCRdb retained only in-frame sequences with V and J called. Part of the clones is not carried over; for the studies checked, unresolved V genes explain less than half of this, and the remainder is unexplained. The sample data list tens of thousands of clones, and about 92% of these were observed just once. The ten largest clonotypes hold 2% to 2.5% of the sample. According to the study, the label for this sample's treatment or condition signals: high-dose cyclophosphamide on days +3 and +4 as single-agent GVHD prophylaxis. Patients in the PTCy group got busulfan and fludarabine conditioning, a marrow graft from a related or unrelated donor, and cyclophosphamide on days +3 and +4.

Sequences were derived from PBMCs, sampled just over 60 days after allogeneic stem cell transplant with posttransplant cyclophosphamide. The receptor source for this set is a male patient between 60 and 69 years old who received an allogeneic stem cell transplant from a related donor and was CMV-positive. Some T cells present after a transplant may be cells of the graft donor.

V and J are TRBV18 and TRBJ1-5, with 8 positions matching TRBD1. The CDR3 runs 16 residues. Germline CDR1 is KGHSH and CDR2 is LQKENI. Trimming took 2 bases from V and 7 from J; bases not matched to a gene: 10. DNA of the CDR3: TGTGCCAGCTCACCATTAGGGACAGGCTCAGGGCAGCCCCAGCATTTT. This codes for CASSPLGTGSGQPQHF.

The chain combines TRBV6-5 with TRBJ1-1; TRBD1 agrees at 7 bases. The CDR3 spans 13 residues. Germline trimming cut 0 bases from V and 8 bases from J; bases unmatched to any gene: 3. Per germline, CDR1 MNHEY and CDR2 SVGAGI. The CDR3 spells CASSYSTGREAFF. The DNA for the CDR3 is TGTGCCAGCAGTTACTCGACAGGGCGCGAAGCTTTCTTT.

The rearrangement joins TRBV18 to TRBJ2-3; the D gene is possibly TRBD1 (5 bases). This CDR3 has 14 amino acids. In germline, CDR1 is KGHSH, CDR2 LQKENI. Trimming pared 3 bases from V and 2 bases from J, leaving 9 bases between. The CDR3 loop is CASSPLQVTDTQYF. CDR3 DNA sequence: TGTGCCAGCTCACCCTTACAGGTCACAGATACGCAGTATTTT.

CDR3 in DNA: TGTGCCAGCTCACCATACCTAAACAATCAGCCCCAGCATTTT. Protein product: CASSPYLNNQPQHF. The chain has TRBV18 and TRBJ1-5; D is unclear. Trimming cost V 2 bases and J 3 bases, with 8 bases left between them. Germline V gives CDR1 KGHSH, CDR2 LQKENI. CDR3 size: 14 residues.

The rearrangement joins TRBV6-1 to TRBJ1-2; TRBD1 might be the D (5 bases). The ends were cut back, 5 bases at V and 4 bases at J, with 14 bases in the middle. There are 14 residues in the CDR3. Germline CDR1 reads MNHNS; CDR2 reads SASEGT. Here the CDR3 reads CASSPAQGLYGYTF. The CDR3 DNA sequence: TGTGCCAGCAGTCCTGCCCAGGGCCTCTATGGCTACACCTTC.

This clone has just one count. The chain couples TRBV11-2 to TRBJ2-5; D not certain. CDR1 and CDR2 from the germline V gene are SGHAT and FQNNGV. The V end was cut by 6 bases, the J end by 5 bases, with 7 bases between. This CDR3 comprises 11 residues. Here the CDR3 reads CASRSRETQYF. The DNA of the CDR3 is TGTGCCAGCAGATCACGGGAGACCCAGTACTTC. The variable domain in full, with the rest retrieved from reference TRBV11-2 and TRBJ2-5, is EAGVAQSPRYKIIEKRQSVAFWCNPISGHATLYWYQQILGQGPKLLIQFQNNGVVDDSQLPKDRFSAERLKGVDSTLKIQPAKLEDSAVYLCASRSRETQYFGPGTRLLVL.

This chain joins TRBV7-9 and TRBJ2-7; 8 bases fit TRBD2. The CDR3 sequence is 14 residues long. CDR1 and CDR2 from the germline V gene are SEHNR and FQNEAQ (reference sequence). Trimming cost V 4 bases and J 4 bases; bases outside gene matches: 6. The CDR3 DNA reads as TGTGCCAGCAGCTCTTTAGGACTAGCTTACGAGCAGTACTTC. Residues: CASSSLGLAYEQYF.

J is TRBJ2-3 and V is TRBV19; possible D gene TRBD1, 5 bases. Per the germline V gene, CDR1 is LNHDA and CDR2 is SQIVND (reference sequence). The ends were cut back, 6 bases at V and 0 bases at J, with 13 bases in the middle. This CDR3 has 15 residues. CDR3 in DNA: TGTGCCAGTAGAGGCAGGGCAACTAGCACAGATACGCAGTATTTT. It is translated as CASRGRATSTDTQYF. The full variable domain, completed using reference TRBV19 and TRBJ2-3, is DGGITQSPKYLFRKEGQNVTLSCEQNLNHDAMYWYRQDPGQGLRLIYYSQIVNDFQKGDIAEGYSVSREKKESFPLTVTSAQKNPTAFYLCASRGRATSTDTQYFGPGTRLTVL.